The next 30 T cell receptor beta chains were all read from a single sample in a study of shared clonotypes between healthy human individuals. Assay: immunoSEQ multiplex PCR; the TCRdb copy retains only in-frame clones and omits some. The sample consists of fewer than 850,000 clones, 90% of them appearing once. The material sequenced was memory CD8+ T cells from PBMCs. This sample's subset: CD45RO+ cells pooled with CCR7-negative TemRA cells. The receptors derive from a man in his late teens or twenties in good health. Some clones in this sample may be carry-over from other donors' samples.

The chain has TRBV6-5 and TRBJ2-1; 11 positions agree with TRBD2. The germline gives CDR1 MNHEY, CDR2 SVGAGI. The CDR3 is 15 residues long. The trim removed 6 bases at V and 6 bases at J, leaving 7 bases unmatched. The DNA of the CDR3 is TGTGCCAGCAGCCAACTAGCGGGAGCAACCAATGAGCAGTTCTTC. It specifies CASSQLAGATNEQFF.

CDR3 in amino acids: CASTTRDGNYGYTF. The CDR3 DNA follows: TGTGCCAGCACCACAAGGGACGGAAACTATGGCTACACCTTC. The chain couples TRBV6-5 to TRBJ1-2; D perhaps matches TRBD1 (5 bases). Germline CDR1 and CDR2: MNHEY and SVGAGI. V was pared by 7 bases and J by 2 bases, with 14 bases between. The CDR3 consists of 14 residues.

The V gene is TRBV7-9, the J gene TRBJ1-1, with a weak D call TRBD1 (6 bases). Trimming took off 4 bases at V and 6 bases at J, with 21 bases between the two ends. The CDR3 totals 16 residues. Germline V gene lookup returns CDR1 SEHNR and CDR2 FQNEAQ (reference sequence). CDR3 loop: CASSSPPSSGAAEAFF. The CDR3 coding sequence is TGTGCCAGCAGCTCTCCCCCCTCGTCAGGGGCCGCTGAAGCTTTCTTT. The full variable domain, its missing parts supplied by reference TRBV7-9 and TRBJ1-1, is DTGVSQNPRHKITKRGQNVTFRCDPISEHNRLYWYRQTLGQGPEFLTYFQNEAQLEKSRLLSDRFSAERPKGSFSTLEIQRTEQGDSAMYLCASSSPPSSGAAEAFFGQGTRLTVV.

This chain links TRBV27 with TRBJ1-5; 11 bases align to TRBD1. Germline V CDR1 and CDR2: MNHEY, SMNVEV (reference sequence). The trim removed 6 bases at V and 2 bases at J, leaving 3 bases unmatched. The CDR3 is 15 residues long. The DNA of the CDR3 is TGTGCCAGCAGCCGGGACAGGGGGGGCAATCAGCCCCAGCATTTT. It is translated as CASSRDRGGNQPQHF.

CDR3 region: CASSLGDRSSYEQYF. The CDR3 DNA is TGCGCCAGCAGCTTAGGGGACAGGTCTTCCTACGAGCAGTACTTC. The chain employs TRBV5-1 and TRBJ2-7, with TRBD1 matching 8 bases. Germline V CDR1 and CDR2: SGHRS, YFSETQ. The CDR3 has 15 amino acids. With V trimmed by 2 bases and J by 1 base, 5 bases remained unmatched.

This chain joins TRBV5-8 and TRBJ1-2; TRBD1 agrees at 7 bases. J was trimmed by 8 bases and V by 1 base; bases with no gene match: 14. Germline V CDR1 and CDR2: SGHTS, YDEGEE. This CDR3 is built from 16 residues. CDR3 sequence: CASSLRRGRNDFGYTF. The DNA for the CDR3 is TGTGCCAGCAGCTTGAGGAGGGGGCGAAACGATTTCGGCTACACCTTC. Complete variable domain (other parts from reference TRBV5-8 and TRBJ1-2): EAGVTQSPTHLIKTRGQQATLRCSPISGHTSVYWYQQALGLGLQFLLWYDEGEERNRGNFPPRFSGRQFPNYSSELNVNALELEDSALYLCASSLRRGRNDFGYTFGSGTRLTVV.

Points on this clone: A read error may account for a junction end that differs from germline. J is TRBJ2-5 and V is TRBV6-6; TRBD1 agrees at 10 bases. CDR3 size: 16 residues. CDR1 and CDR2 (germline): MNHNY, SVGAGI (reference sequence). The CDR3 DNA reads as TGTGCCAGCAGTCACTCCCGATGGACAGGGGGAGAGACCCAGTACTTC. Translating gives CASSHSRWTGGETQYF.

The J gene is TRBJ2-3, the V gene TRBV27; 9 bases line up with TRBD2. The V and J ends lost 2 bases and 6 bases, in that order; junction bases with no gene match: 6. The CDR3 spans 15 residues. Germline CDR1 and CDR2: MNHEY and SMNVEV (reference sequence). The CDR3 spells CASSLVEAGGDTQYF. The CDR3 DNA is TGTGCCAGCAGTTTAGTAGAAGCGGGAGGTGATACGCAGTATTTT.

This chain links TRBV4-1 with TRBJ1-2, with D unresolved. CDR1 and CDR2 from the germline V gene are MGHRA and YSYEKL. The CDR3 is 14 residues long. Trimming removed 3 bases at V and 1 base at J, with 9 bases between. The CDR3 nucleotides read TGCGCCAGCAGCCATCTCGGCAGTAACTATGGCTACACCTTC. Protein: CASSHLGSNYGYTF.

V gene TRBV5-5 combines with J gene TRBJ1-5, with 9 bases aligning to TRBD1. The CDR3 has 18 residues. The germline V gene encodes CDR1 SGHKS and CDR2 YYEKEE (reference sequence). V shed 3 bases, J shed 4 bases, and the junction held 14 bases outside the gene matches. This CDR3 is CASSSADRGRFRNQPQHF. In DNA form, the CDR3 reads TGTGCCAGCAGCTCCGCGGACAGGGGACGGTTTAGGAATCAGCCCCAGCATTTT.

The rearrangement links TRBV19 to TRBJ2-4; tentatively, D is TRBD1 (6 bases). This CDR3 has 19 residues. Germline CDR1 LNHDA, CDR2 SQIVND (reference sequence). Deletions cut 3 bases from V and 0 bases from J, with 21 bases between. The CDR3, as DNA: TGTGCCAGTAGTATCGCCCCTGGACAGCCCAACCTAGCCAAAAACATTCAGTACTTC. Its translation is CASSIAPGQPNLAKNIQYF.

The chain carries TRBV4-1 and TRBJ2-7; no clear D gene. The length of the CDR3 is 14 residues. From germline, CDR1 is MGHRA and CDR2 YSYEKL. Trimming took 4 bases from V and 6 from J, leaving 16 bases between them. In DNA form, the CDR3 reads TGCGCCAGCAGCCGGGCGACCCTTGTAGCCGAGCAGTACTTC. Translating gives CASSRATLVAEQYF.

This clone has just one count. The CDR3 reads CASSEGAVGQPQHF. CDR3 in DNA: TGTGCCAGCAGTGAAGGGGCGGTAGGTCAGCCCCAGCATTTT. This chain connects TRBV2 to TRBJ1-5; D is uncertain. Trimming shortened V by 1 base and J by 6 bases, and 10 bases separated the two germline ends. Germline CDR1 reads SNHLY; CDR2 reads FYNNEI. This CDR3 comprises 14 residues.

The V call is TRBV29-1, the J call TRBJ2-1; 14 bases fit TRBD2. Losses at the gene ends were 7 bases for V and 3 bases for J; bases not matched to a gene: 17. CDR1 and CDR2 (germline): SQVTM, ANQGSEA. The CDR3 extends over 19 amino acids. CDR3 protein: CSAGPSGTSGGPYYNEQFF. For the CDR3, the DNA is TGCAGCGCTGGCCCCTCCGGGACTAGCGGGGGACCCTACTACAATGAGCAGTTCTTC.

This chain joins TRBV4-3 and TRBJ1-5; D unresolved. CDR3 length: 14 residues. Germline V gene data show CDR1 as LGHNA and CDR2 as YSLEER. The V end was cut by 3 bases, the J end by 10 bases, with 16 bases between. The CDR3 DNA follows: TGCGCCAGCAGCCATGCGCCCACCGAGGGACCCCAGCATTTT. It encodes CASSHAPTEGPQHF.

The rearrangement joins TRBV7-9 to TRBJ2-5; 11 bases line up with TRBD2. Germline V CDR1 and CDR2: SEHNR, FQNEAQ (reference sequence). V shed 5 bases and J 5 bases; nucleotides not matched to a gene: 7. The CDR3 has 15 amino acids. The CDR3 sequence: CASSPTWTSGETQYF. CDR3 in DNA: TGTGCCAGCAGCCCAACCTGGACTAGCGGGGAGACCCAGTACTTC.

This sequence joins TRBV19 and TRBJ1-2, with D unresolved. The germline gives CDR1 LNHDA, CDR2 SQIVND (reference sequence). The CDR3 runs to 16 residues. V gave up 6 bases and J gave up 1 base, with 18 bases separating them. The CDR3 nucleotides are TGTGCCAGTAGGGAGAGGTCAGACCTCCTTAACTATGGCTACACCTTC. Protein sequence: CASRERSDLLNYGYTF. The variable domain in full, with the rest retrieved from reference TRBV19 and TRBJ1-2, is DGGITQSPKYLFRKEGQNVTLSCEQNLNHDAMYWYRQDPGQGLRLIYYSQIVNDFQKGDIAEGYSVSREKKESFPLTVTSAQKNPTAFYLCASRERSDLLNYGYTFGSGTRLTVV.

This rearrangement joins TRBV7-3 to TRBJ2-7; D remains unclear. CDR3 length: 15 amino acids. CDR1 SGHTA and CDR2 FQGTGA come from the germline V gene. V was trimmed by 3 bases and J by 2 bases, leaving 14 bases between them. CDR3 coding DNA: TGTGCCAGCAGCTTGGGTGGCGCCTCGACCTACGAGCAGTACTTC. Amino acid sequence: CASSLGGASTYEQYF.

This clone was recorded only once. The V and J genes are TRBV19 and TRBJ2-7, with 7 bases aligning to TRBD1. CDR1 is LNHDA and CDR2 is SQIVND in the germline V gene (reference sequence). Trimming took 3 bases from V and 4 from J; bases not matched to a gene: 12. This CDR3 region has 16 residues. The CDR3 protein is CASSISLTGVRYEQYF. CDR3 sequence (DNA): TGTGCCAGTAGTATCAGCCTCACAGGGGTGCGGTACGAGCAGTACTTC.

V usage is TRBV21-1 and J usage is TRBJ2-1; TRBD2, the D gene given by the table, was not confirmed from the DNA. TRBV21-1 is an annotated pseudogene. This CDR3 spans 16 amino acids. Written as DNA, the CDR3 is TGTGCCAGCAGCATCCGGGGAACTTCCCCGGATCCTGAGCAGTTCTTC. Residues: CASSIRGTSPDPEQFF.

The CDR3 DNA reads TGTGCCAGCAGCCCCGGACCGGGAGGCACAGATACGCAGTATTTT. It specifies CASSPGPGGTDTQYF. The gene calls are TRBV7-9 and TRBJ2-3; TRBD2 is a possible D gene (6 bases). Germline V gene sequence: CDR1 SEHNR, CDR2 FQNEAQ (reference sequence). The CDR3 is made up of 15 amino acids. Trimming took 5 bases from V and 1 from J, leaving 13 bases between them.

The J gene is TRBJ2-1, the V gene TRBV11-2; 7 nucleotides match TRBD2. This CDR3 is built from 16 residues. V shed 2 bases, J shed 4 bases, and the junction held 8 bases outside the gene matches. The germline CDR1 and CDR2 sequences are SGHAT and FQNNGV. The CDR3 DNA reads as TGTGCCAGCAGCTTATATCTAGCGGAATTATACAATGAGCAGTTCTTC. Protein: CASSLYLAELYNEQFF.

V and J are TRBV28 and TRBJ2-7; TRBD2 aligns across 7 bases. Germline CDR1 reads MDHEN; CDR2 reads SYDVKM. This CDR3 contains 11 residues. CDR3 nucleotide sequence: TGTGCGGGGGGGAGGGCCTACGAGCAGTACTTC. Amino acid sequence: CAGGRAYEQYF.

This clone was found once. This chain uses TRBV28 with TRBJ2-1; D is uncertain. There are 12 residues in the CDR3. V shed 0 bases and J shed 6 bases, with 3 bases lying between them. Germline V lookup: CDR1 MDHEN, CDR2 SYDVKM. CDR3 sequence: CASSLWSNEQFF. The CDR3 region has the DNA TGTGCCAGCAGTTTATGGAGCAATGAGCAGTTCTTC.

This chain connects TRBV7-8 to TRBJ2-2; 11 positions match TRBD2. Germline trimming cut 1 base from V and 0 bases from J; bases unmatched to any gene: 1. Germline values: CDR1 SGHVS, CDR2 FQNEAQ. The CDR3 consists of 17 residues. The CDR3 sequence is CASSLGLAGPNTGELFF. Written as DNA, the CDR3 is TGTGCCAGCAGCTTAGGACTAGCGGGACCGAACACCGGGGAGCTGTTTTTT.

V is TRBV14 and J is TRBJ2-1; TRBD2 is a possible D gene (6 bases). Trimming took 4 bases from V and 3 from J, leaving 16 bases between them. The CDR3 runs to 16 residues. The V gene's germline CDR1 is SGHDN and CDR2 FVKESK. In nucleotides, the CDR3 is TGTGCCAGCAGCCCGGATGGGGGGATTTTCTACAATGAGCAGTTCTTC. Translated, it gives CASSPDGGIFYNEQFF. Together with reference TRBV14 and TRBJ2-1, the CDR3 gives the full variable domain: EAGVTQFPSHSVIEKGQTVTLRCDPISGHDNLYWYRRVMGKEIKFLLHFVKESKQDESGMPNNRFLAERTGGTYSTLKVQPAELEDSGVYFCASSPDGGIFYNEQFFGPGTRLTVL.

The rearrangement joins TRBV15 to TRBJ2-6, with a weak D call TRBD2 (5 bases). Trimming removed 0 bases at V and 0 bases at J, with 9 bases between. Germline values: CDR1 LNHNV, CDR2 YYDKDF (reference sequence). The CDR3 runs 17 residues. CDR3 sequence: CATSREAGLSGANVLTF. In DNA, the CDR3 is TGTGCCACCAGCAGAGAGGCGGGCCTCTCTGGGGCCAACGTCCTGACTTTC.

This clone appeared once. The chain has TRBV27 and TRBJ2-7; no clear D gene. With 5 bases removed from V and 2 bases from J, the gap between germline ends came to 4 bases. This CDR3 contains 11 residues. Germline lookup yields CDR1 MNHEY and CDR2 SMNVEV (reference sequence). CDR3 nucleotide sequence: TGTGCCAGCAGTCAAGCCTACGAGCAGTACTTC. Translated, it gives CASSQAYEQYF.

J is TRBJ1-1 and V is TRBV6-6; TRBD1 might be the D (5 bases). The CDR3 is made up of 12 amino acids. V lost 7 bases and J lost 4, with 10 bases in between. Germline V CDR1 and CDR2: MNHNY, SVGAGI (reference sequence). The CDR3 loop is CASTTGLTEAFF. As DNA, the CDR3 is TGTGCCAGCACCACGGGGCTCACTGAAGCTTTCTTT.

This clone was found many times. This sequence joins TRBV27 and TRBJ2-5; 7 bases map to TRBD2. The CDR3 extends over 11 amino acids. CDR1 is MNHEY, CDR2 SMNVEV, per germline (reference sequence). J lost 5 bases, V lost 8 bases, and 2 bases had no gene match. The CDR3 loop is CASWRGETQYF. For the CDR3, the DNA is TGTGCCAGCTGGCGGGGGGAGACCCAGTACTTC.